The clone carrying this T cell receptor (beta chain) was picked up many times. Germline loops: CDR1 MNHNS, CDR2 SASEGT. Trimming at V came to 4 bases and at J to 2 bases, leaving 5 bases not matched to a gene. The CDR3 consists of 16 residues. The data originate from a study of patients with pleural tuberculosis. TCRdb re-derived calls from the reads in MiXCR, one entry per CDR3 protein. Among nearly 30,000 distinct CDR3 sequences listed, over 15% were seen once. This receptor was identified in a human donor with pleural tuberculosis. What was sequenced was peripheral blood. The gene calls are TRBV6-1 and TRBJ2-3; 11 positions match TRBD2. CDR3 coding DNA: TGTGCCAGCAGTGTATCTAGCGGGGGGACCACAGATACGCAGTATTTT. It translates to CASSVSSGGTTDTQYF.